The rows below give T cell receptor beta chains drawn from one sample of a study of blood T cell repertoires in COVID-19. The table came from immunoSEQ multiplex PCR; TCRdb's copy has only in-frame clones and leaves some out. The table has approximately 230,000 clones, 82% seen once. The sample comprised peripheral blood. All receptors come from a woman at least 80 years old with active or convalescent COVID-19. Each CDR3 is given with its conserved first and last residue. The D gene is left open where the match is weak.

v_call,j_call,d_call,cdr3_aa
TRBV3-1/TRBV3-2,TRBJ1-2,-,CASSQGRAGPRRGYTF
TRBV6-5,TRBJ2-1,-,CASSYSGQSSYNEQFF
TRBV21-1,TRBJ1-2,-,CASSLPGQGPLNYGYTF
TRBV7-8,TRBJ2-6,-,CASSSAVTTFSGANVLTF
TRBV23-1,TRBJ2-7,-,CASSQSKLWQYSSYEQYF
TRBV5-1,TRBJ1-1,TRBD1,CASSAGTGNTEAFF
TRBV2,TRBJ1-3,-,CASRRTANFGNTIYF
TRBV28,TRBJ1-1,-,CATNRGRVSEAFF
TRBV5-1,TRBJ1-1,TRBD1,CASRPEETGQLAFF
TRBV9,TRBJ2-2,TRBD1,CASSAQPQGVGTGELFF
TRBV5-1,TRBJ1-5,-,CASSLEADGNQPQHF
TRBV7-6,TRBJ2-7,-,CASSLLQGSYEQYF
TRBV5-1,TRBJ2-1,-,CASSLGAGPYNEQFF
TRBV19,TRBJ1-1,TRBD1,CASRQGDSENTEAFF
TRBV7-9,TRBJ1-6,TRBD1,CASRSTGELHSPLHF
TRBV28,TRBJ1-2,TRBD1,CASRLGTVPRMGTF
TRBV6-1,TRBJ1-1,-,CASSEQGSGVTEAFF
TRBV10-3,TRBJ2-1,TRBD1,CAISGDRGLSEQFF
TRBV28,TRBJ2-5,TRBD1,CASSLGAGTGVQETQYF
TRBV11-2,TRBJ2-7,-,CASSLVYSYEQYF
TRBV18,TRBJ2-7,-,CASSPGQSLVYEQYF
TRBV27,TRBJ2-3,TRBD2,CASSLTGGNTQYF
TRBV19,TRBJ2-4,TRBD2,CASSMPSGRARRIQYF
TRBV19,TRBJ2-7,-,CASSDSSSYEQYF
TRBV6-1,TRBJ1-2,-,CASSERGYGYTF
TRBV28,TRBJ1-4,TRBD1,CASSFSRTGPNEKLFF
TRBV6-5,TRBJ2-7,TRBD1,CASSPPPDRDHEQYF
TRBV7-8,TRBJ1-5,TRBD1,CASGRGPQPQHF
TRBV28,TRBJ2-1,-,CASSLLETARFF